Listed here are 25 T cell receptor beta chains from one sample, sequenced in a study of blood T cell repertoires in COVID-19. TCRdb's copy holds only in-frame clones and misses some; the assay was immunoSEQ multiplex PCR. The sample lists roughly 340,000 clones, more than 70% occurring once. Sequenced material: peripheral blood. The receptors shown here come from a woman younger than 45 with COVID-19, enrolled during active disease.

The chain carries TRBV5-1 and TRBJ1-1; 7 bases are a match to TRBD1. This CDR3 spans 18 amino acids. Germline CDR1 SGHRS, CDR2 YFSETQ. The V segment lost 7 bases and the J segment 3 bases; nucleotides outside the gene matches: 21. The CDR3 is CASRAGGQRSGRYTEAFF. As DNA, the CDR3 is TGCGCCAGCCGGGCAGGGGGACAGCGGTCGGGTAGGTACACTGAAGCTTTCTTT.

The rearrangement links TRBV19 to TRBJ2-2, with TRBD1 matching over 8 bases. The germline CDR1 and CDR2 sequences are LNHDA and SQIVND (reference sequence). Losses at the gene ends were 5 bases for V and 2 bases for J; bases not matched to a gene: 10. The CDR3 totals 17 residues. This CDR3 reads CASSALPGTGNTGELFF. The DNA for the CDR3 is TGTGCCAGTAGTGCGCTTCCCGGGACAGGAAACACCGGGGAGCTGTTTTTT. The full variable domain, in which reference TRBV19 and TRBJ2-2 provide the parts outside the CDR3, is DGGITQSPKYLFRKEGQNVTLSCEQNLNHDAMYWYRQDPGQGLRLIYYSQIVNDFQKGDIAEGYSVSREKKESFPLTVTSAQKNPTAFYLCASSALPGTGNTGELFFGEGSRLTVL.

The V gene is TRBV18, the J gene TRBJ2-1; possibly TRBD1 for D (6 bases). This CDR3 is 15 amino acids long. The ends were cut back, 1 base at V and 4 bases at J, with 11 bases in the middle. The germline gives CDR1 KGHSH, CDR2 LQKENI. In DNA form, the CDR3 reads TGTGCCAGCTCACCACGGCAGGGGAGTTACAATGAGCAGTTCTTC. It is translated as CASSPRQGSYNEQFF.

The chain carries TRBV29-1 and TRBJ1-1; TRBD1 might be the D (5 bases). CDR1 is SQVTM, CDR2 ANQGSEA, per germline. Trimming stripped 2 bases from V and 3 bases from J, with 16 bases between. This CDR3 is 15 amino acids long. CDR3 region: CSVELFGGRDTEAFF. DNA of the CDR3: TGCAGCGTTGAATTATTTGGGGGGAGGGACACTGAAGCTTTCTTT.

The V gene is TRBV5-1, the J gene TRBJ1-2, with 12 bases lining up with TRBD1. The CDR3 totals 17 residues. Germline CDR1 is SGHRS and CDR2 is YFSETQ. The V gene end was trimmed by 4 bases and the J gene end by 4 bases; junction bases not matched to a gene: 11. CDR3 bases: TGCGCCAGCAGCCGAGTCCCGGGACAGGGGGCATTCTATGGCTACACCTTC. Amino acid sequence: CASSRVPGQGAFYGYTF.

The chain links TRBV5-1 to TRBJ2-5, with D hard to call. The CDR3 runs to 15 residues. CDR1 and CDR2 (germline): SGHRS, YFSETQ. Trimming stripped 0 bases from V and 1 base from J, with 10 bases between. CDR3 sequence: CASSLETTFQETQYF. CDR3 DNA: TGCGCCAGCAGCTTGGAAACAACCTTCCAAGAGACCCAGTACTTC.

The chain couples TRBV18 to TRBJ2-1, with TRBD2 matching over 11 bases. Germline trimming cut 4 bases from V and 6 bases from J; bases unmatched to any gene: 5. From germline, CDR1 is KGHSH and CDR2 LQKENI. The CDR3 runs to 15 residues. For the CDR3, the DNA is TGTGCCAGCTCACTTTTTAGCGGGAGGGCCAATGAGCAGTTCTTC. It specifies CASSLFSGRANEQFF.

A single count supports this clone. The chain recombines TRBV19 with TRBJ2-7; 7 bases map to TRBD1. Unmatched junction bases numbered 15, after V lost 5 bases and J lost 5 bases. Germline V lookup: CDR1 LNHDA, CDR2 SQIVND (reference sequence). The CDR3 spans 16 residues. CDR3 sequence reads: CASSVKGTVSSHEQYF. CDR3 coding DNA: TGTGCCAGTAGTGTTAAAGGGACAGTTTCTTCCCACGAGCAGTACTTC.

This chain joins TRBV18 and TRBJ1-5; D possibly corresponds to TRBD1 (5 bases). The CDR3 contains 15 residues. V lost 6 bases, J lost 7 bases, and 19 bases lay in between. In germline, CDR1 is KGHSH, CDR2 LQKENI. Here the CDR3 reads CASSSRSGVSQPQHF. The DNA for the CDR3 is TGTGCCAGCTCTTCGAGGTCGGGGGTATCACAGCCCCAGCATTTT.

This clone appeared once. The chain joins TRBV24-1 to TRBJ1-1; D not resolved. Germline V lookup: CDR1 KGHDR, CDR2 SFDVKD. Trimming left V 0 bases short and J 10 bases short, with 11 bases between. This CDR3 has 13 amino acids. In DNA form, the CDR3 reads TGTGCCACCAGTGATTTGGGAAGCCGGGGAGCTTTCTTT. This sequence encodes CATSDLGSRGAFF.

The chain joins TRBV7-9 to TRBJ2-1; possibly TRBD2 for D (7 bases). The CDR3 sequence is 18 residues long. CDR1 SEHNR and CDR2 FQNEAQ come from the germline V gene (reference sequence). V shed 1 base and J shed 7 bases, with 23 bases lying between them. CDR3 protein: CASSLEQTRRGGGNEQFF. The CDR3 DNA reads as TGTGCCAGCAGCTTAGAGCAGACCCGGAGGGGGGGTGGTAATGAGCAGTTCTTC.

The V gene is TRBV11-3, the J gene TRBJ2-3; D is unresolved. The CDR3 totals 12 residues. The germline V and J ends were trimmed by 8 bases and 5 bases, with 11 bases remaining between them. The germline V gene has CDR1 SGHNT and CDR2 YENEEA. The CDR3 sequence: CASGREKDTQYF. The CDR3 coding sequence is TGTGCCAGCGGGCGCGAGAAAGATACGCAGTATTTT. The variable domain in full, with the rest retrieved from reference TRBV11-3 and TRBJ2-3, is EAGVVQSPRYKIIEKKQPVAFWCNPISGHNTLYWYLQNLGQGPELLIRYENEEAVDDSQLPKDRFSAERLKGVDSTLKIQPAELGDSAVYLCASGREKDTQYFGPGTRLTVL.

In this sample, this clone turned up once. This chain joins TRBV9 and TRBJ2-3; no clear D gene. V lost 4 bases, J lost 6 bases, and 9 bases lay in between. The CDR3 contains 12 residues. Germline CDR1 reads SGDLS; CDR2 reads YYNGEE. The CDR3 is CASSPSPDTQYF. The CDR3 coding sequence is TGTGCCAGCAGCCCAAGCCCTGATACGCAGTATTTT.

CDR3 DNA sequence: TGTGCCAGTAGTACCCCGGGGAGGGGAGGGACAGATACGCAGTATTTT. Translated: CASSTPGRGGTDTQYF. The chain recombines TRBV19 with TRBJ2-3; 7 nucleotides agree with TRBD2. J lost 3 bases, V lost 4 bases, and 10 bases had no gene match. This CDR3 is 16 amino acids long. Looked up from germline, CDR1 is LNHDA and CDR2 is SQIVND (reference sequence).

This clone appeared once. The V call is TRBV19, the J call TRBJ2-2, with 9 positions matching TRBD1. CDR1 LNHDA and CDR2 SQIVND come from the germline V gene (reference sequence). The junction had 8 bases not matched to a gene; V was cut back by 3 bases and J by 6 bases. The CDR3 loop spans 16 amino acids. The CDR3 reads CASSIGTGNFAGELFF. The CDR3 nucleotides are TGTGCCAGTAGTATTGGGACAGGGAATTTTGCCGGGGAGCTGTTTTTT.

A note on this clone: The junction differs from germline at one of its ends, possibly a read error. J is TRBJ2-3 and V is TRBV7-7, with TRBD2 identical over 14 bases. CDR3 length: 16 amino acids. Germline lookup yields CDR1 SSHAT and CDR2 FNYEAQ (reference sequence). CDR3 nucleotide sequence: TGTGCTAGCAGTCAGGGACTAGCGGGAGAGGCAGATACGCAGTATTTT. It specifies CASSQGLAGEADTQYF.

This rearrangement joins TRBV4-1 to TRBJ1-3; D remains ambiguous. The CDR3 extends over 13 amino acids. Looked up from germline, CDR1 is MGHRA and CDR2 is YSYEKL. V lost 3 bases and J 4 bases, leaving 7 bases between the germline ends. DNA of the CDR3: TGCGCCAGCAGCCAGAGGCCCGGAAACACCATATATTTT. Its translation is CASSQRPGNTIYF.

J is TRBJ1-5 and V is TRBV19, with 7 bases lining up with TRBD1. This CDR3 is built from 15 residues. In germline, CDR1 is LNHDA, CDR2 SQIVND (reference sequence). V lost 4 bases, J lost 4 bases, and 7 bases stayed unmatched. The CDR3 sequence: CASSTLTGVNQPQHF. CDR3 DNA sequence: TGTGCCAGTAGTACCCTTACAGGGGTTAATCAGCCCCAGCATTTT.

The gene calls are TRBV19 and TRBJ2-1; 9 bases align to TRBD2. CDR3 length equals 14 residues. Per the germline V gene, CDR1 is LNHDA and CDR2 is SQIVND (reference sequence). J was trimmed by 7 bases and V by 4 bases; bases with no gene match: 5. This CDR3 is CASSRSGRWNEQFF. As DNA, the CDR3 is TGTGCCAGTAGTAGGAGCGGGAGGTGGAATGAGCAGTTCTTC. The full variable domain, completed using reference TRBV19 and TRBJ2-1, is DGGITQSPKYLFRKEGQNVTLSCEQNLNHDAMYWYRQDPGQGLRLIYYSQIVNDFQKGDIAEGYSVSREKKESFPLTVTSAQKNPTAFYLCASSRSGRWNEQFFGPGTRLTVL.

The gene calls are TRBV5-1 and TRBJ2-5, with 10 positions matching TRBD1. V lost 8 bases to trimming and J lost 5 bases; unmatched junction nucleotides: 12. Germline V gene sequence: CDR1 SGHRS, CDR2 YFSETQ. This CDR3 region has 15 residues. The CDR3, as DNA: TGCGCCAGTACTCGCGACAGGGGGCATGAGGAGACCCAGTACTTC. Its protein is CASTRDRGHEETQYF.

The CDR3 bases are TGTGCCAGCAGCCAAAGGGGGAGCCCCACCGGGGAGCTGTTTTTT. Protein product: CASSQRGSPTGELFF. The J gene is TRBJ2-2, the V gene TRBV11-3; D perhaps matches TRBD1 (6 bases). The V gene's germline CDR1 is SGHNT and CDR2 YENEEA. The CDR3 extends over 15 amino acids. Trimming left V 5 bases short and J 4 bases short, with 14 bases between.

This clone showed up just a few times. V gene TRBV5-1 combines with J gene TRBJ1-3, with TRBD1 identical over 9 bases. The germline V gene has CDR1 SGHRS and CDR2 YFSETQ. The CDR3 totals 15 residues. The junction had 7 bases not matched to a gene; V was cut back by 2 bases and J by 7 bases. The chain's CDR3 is CASSLTGTGRNTIYF. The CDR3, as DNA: TGCGCCAGCAGCTTAACCGGGACAGGGCGGAACACCATATATTTT.

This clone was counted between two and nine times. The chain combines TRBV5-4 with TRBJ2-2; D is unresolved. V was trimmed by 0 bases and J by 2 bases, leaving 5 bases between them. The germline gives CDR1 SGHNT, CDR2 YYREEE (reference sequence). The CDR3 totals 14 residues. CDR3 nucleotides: TGTGCCAGCAGCTTGGAATCAAACACCGGGGAGCTGTTTTTT. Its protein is CASSLESNTGELFF.

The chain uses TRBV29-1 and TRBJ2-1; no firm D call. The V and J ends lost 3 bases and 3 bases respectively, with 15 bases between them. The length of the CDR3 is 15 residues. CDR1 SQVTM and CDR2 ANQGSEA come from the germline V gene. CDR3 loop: CSVESNPNLYNEQFF. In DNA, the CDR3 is TGCAGCGTTGAGAGTAATCCTAACCTCTACAATGAGCAGTTCTTC.

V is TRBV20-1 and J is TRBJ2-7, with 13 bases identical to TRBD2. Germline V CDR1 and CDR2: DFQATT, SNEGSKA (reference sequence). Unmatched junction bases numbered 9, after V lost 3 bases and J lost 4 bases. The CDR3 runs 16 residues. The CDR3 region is CSASTSGGAVGYEQYF. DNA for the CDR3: TGCAGTGCTAGTACTAGCGGGGGGGCGGTAGGGTACGAGCAGTACTTC.